A selection of T cell receptor beta chains follows, all from one sample in a study of T cell changes during pregnancy in multiple sclerosis. Some clones are missing from TCRdb's copy, which holds only in-frame ones; the method was immunoSEQ multiplex PCR. The sample has 40,000 to 45,000 clones, approximately 91% seen once; the top ten hold 0.5%. Sequences were derived from CD4+ T cells from peripheral blood mononuclear cells, sampled in the second trimester of pregnancy. Receptors were obtained from a female donor in good health, enrolled as a control in a pregnancy study. Both conserved end residues are part of each CDR3. The D gene is left open where the match is weak. For some rows the clone size is stated as once, few or many, or as a class when expanded; others skip it.

J gene,clone size,D gene,V gene,CDR3 protein,CDR3 DNA
TRBJ1-1,.,.,TRBV18,CASSPPSGFTEAFF,TGTGCCAGCTCACCACCTTCAGGGTTCACTGAAGCTTTCTTT
TRBJ2-3,.,TRBD2,TRBV10-3,CAMGAGGGSDTQYF,TGTGCCATGGGAGCGGGAGGGGGGTCAGATACGCAGTATTTT
TRBJ2-5,.,TRBD2,TRBV10-1,CASSVGLAETQYF,TGCGCCAGCAGTGTGGGACTAGCAGAGACCCAGTACTTC
TRBJ2-7,.,.,TRBV9,CASSVVRGYEQYF,TGTGCCAGCAGCGTAGTAAGAGGCTACGAGCAGTACTTC
TRBJ2-3,once,TRBD2,TRBV29-1,CSVVRGVSTDTQYF,TGCAGCGTTGTTCGGGGGGTTAGCACAGATACGCAGTATTTT
TRBJ2-2,.,.,TRBV27,CASRPGQNPGELFF,TGTGCCAGCAGGCCGGGACAAAATCCTGGGGAGCTGTTTTTT
TRBJ2-1,once,.,TRBV7-3,CASSPHQAASYNEQFF,TGTGCCAGCAGCCCCCATCAGGCAGCCTCCTACAATGAGCAGTTCTTC
TRBJ2-2,.,TRBD2,TRBV10-2,CASRSGPGLAGYGELFF,TGCGCCAGCCGCTCGGGACCGGGACTAGCGGGGTACGGGGAGCTGTTTTTT
TRBJ2-5,.,.,TRBV9,CASSVDPARETQYF,TGTGCCAGCAGCGTAGATCCAGCCAGGGAGACCCAGTACTTC
TRBJ2-3,.,.,TRBV30,CASRREYTDTQYF,TGTGCCTCCCGACGGGAGTACACAGATACGCAGTATTTT
TRBJ2-3,.,TRBD2,TRBV5-1,CASQLPGLAGSTTDTQYF,TGCGCCAGTCAACTACCGGGACTAGCGGGATCGACAACAGATACGCAGTATTTT
TRBJ2-1,.,TRBD2,TRBV6-1,CAISPLAVDNEQFF,TGTGCCATCTCTCCGCTAGCGGTAGACAATGAGCAGTTCTTC
TRBJ1-2,few,.,TRBV30,CAWSQYRVNYGYTF,TGTGCCTGGAGCCAATACAGGGTAAACTATGGCTACACCTTC
TRBJ2-3,.,TRBD2,TRBV2,CASSFYEGLAGVQYF,TGTGCCAGCAGCTTCTACGAAGGACTAGCGGGAGTACAGTATTTT
TRBJ2-1,.,TRBD2,TRBV5-6,CASSLGLAGVGQFF,TGTGCCAGCAGCTTGGGACTAGCGGGAGTAGGGCAGTTCTTC
TRBJ1-1,few,.,TRBV19,CASSIDPDSQAFF,TGTGCCAGTAGTATAGATCCGGACAGCCAAGCTTTCTTT
TRBJ1-1,.,TRBD1,TRBV5-8,CASNPTQGAAFF,TGTGCCAGCAATCCCACACAGGGGGCGGCTTTCTTT
TRBJ1-4,.,.,TRBV7-2,CASSSTRGYNEKLFF,TGTGCCAGCAGCTCTACGAGGGGGTATAATGAAAAACTGTTTTTT
TRBJ2-3,.,.,TRBV6-5,CASSYSIASTDTQYF,TGTGCCAGCAGTTACTCGATAGCTAGCACAGATACGCAGTATTTT
TRBJ1-3,.,.,TRBV28,CATNGGRDTIYF,TGTGCCACCAACGGGGGGCGGGACACCATATATTTT
TRBJ1-1,.,.,TRBV4-1,CASSQSTEAFF,TGCGCCAGCAGTCAGTCCACTGAAGCTTTCTTT
TRBJ1-4,.,TRBD1,TRBV9,CASSVNYGQGGEKLFF,TGTGCCAGCAGCGTCAATTACGGACAGGGCGGTGAAAAACTGTTTTTT
TRBJ2-2,.,.,TRBV7-3,CASSGRTGSAGELFF,TGTGCCAGCAGCGGCCGTACAGGGTCCGCCGGGGAGCTGTTTTTT
TRBJ2-7,.,TRBD1,TRBV6-1,CASSELVGQGDEQYF,TGTGCCAGCAGTGAATTAGTGGGACAGGGCGACGAGCAGTACTTC
TRBJ2-3,few,.,TRBV11-2,CASSPGVGTDTQYF,TGTGCCAGCAGCCCCGGGGTTGGCACAGATACGCAGTATTTT
TRBJ2-6,.,.,TRBV28,CASSKSGLKVSGANVLTF,TGTGCCAGCAGTAAATCAGGTCTGAAGGTCTCTGGGGCCAACGTCCTGACTTTC
TRBJ1-4,.,.,TRBV7-7,CASSLGPNEKLFF,TGTGCTAGCAGCTTAGGGCCTAATGAAAAACTGTTTTTT
TRBJ2-4,once,TRBD2,TRBV10-3,CAISETSGGLAKNIQYF,TGTGCCATCAGTGAGACTAGCGGGGGCCTAGCCAAAAACATTCAGTACTTC
TRBJ2-5,.,TRBD2,TRBV10-3,CAISTSGSGGETQYF,TGTGCCATCAGCACTAGCGGGAGCGGCGGGGAGACCCAGTACTTC
TRBJ2-5,.,.,TRBV2,CASRGAAGETQYF,TGTGCCAGCAGGGGGGCGGCAGGAGAGACCCAGTACTTC
TRBJ2-5,.,.,TRBV28,CASAGGGGATQYF,TGTGCCAGCGCTGGGGGAGGTGGCGCGACCCAGTACTTC
TRBJ2-1,.,.,TRBV29-1,CSVGKGVSYNEQFF,TGCAGCGTTGGTAAGGGAGTATCCTACAATGAGCAGTTCTTC
TRBJ1-4,.,.,TRBV7-9,CASSFGQNNEKLFF,TGTGCCAGCAGCTTCGGACAGAATAATGAAAAACTGTTTTTT
TRBJ2-1,.,TRBD2,TRBV2,CASRGGSYNEQFF,TGTGCCAGCAGGGGGGGGAGTTACAATGAGCAGTTCTTC
TRBJ2-2,.,TRBD2,TRBV5-1,CASSEQRESLTGELFF,TGCGCCAGCAGCGAGCAGCGGGAGAGCTTAACCGGGGAGCTGTTTTTT
TRBJ1-5,.,TRBD1,TRBV6-5,CATRPAGGLGQPQHF,TGTGCCACCAGGCCCGCAGGGGGTTTAGGGCAGCCCCAGCATTTT
TRBJ2-5,once,TRBD2,TRBV9,CASSVAASSGQETQYF,TGTGCCAGCAGCGTAGCGGCGTCTAGCGGACAAGAGACCCAGTACTTC
TRBJ2-5,.,TRBD2,TRBV7-6,CASSRVTSVQETQYF,TGTGCCAGCAGCCGAGTGACTAGCGTCCAAGAGACCCAGTACTTC
TRBJ2-7,.,TRBD1,TRBV10-3,CAISDSFGTAYEQYF,TGTGCCATCAGTGACTCTTTCGGGACAGCCTACGAGCAGTACTTC
TRBJ2-5,.,TRBD2,TRBV19,CASSLAGDETQYF,TGTGCCAGTAGTCTAGCGGGAGACGAGACCCAGTACTTC
TRBJ2-2,.,TRBD2,TRBV7-3,CASSPAGGRADTGELFF,TGTGCCAGCAGCCCCGCCGGCGGGAGGGCCGACACCGGGGAGCTGTTTTTT
TRBJ1-2,.,.,TRBV5-1,CASSRDTANYGYTF,TGCGCCAGCAGCCGGGACACAGCTAACTATGGCTACACCTTC
TRBJ2-2,.,.,TRBV4-1,CASSLFLGGGGELFF,TGCGCCAGCAGCCTTTTTTTGGGGGGAGGCGGGGAGCTGTTTTTT
TRBJ2-1,.,TRBD1,TRBV6-1,CASRSGTGEVNEQFF,TGTGCCAGCAGATCCGGGACAGGGGAGGTCAATGAGCAGTTCTTC
TRBJ2-7,.,TRBD2,TRBV27,CASSGTSGPYEQYF,TGTGCCAGCAGTGGGACTAGCGGGCCCTACGAGCAGTACTTC
TRBJ2-7,.,TRBD2,TRBV11-2,CASSPLPTPRHRGRKQYF,TGTGCCAGCAGCCCCTTACCCACCCCCAGACACCGCGGGAGAAAGCAGTACTTC
TRBJ1-2,.,TRBD1,TRBV30,CAWTPSGGGYTF,TGTGCCTGGACCCCGTCAGGGGGCGGCTACACCTTC
TRBJ2-2,.,.,TRBV4-3,CASSQGLGEVGTGELFF,TGCGCCAGCAGCCAAGGACTGGGGGAGGTAGGCACCGGGGAGCTGTTTTTT
TRBJ2-3,.,TRBD2,TRBV7-2,CASSFGGAGSSRTQYF,TGTGCCAGCAGCTTCGGGGGGGCCGGGTCCTCTCGCACGCAGTATTTT
TRBJ1-3,.,.,TRBV5-7,CASSLVAGGSGNTIYF,TGTGCCAGCAGCTTGGTTGCGGGGGGCTCTGGAAACACCATATATTTT
TRBJ2-5,once,.,TRBV30,CAWNQGGGETQYF,TGTGCCTGGAATCAGGGAGGGGGAGAGACCCAGTACTTC
TRBJ2-1,.,TRBD2,TRBV6-5,CASSPWTSKDNEQFF,TGTGCCAGCAGCCCCTGGACTAGTAAGGACAATGAGCAGTTCTTC